These T cell receptor beta chains were read from a single sample in a study of CD8 T cells in ankylosing spondylitis. MiXCR, applied by TCRdb to the 5' RACE reads, yields one record per CDR3 protein. The sample yields about 840,000 distinct CDR3 sequences, over 9.5% seen once. Material: blood, either unsorted or a sorted T cell fraction (not recorded which). These receptors were taken from a male donor with ankylosing spondylitis. CDR3s include the opening cysteine and the closing phenylalanine or tryptophan. The order of the fields is V gene, clone size, D gene, J gene, CDR3 length, CDR3 DNA, CDR3 protein. The D gene is left open where the match is weak. Rows give clone size only sometimes, using once, few, many, or a class for an expanded clone.

TRBV20-1	once	TRBD2	TRBJ2-5	12	TGCAGTGCTAGAAGCGCGGGGGGTACCCAGTACTTC	CSARSAGGTQYF
TRBV11-3	-	-	TRBJ2-3	13	TGTGCCAGCAGCACCGAGGCCGCCCATACGCAGTATTTT	CASSTEAAHTQYF
TRBV20-1	many	TRBD2	TRBJ2-1	19	TGCAGTGCTAGCGTTACTAGCGGGAGGGCCGCGATATCCTACAATGAGCAGTTCTTC	CSASVTSGRAAISYNEQFF
TRBV27	few	-	TRBJ2-7	16	TGTGCCAGCAGTTTATTTGGAGGAGCGCAGGCCTACGAGCAGTACTTC	CASSLFGGAQAYEQYF
TRBV20-1	many	-	TRBJ1-3	14	TGCAGTGCTAGAGATCACGGGAGGGGAAACACCATATATTTT	CSARDHGRGNTIYF
TRBV29-1	few	TRBD1	TRBJ1-1	16	TGCACCGCGTTAGTGATTTTGGACAGGAAGAACACTGAAGCTTTCTTT	CTALVILDRKNTEAFF
TRBV14	few	TRBD1	TRBJ2-7	15	TGTGCCAGCAGCGCCATAAGACAGGGGGTTGGCGAGCAGTACTTC	CASSAIRQGVGEQYF
TRBV7-2	many	-	TRBJ2-4	13	TGTGCCAGCAGCTTAGAGGCCCGTAGCATTCAGTACTTC	CASSLEARSIQYF
TRBV15	-	-	TRBJ1-6	13	TGTGCCACCAGCAGAGATCTGGGTTCACCCCTCCACTTT	CATSRDLGSPLHF
TRBV11-2	few	-	TRBJ2-4	18	TGTGCCAGCAGCTTAGGTCCTACGGGGACCGGGACACCAAACATTCAGTACTTC	CASSLGPTGTGTPNIQYF
TRBV29-1	-	-	TRBJ2-5	13	TGCAGCGTTGGTTCGGGGACCGGAGAGACCCAGTACTTC	CSVGSGTGETQYF
TRBV7-8	once	TRBD2	TRBJ2-5	16	TGTGCCAGCAGCTTAGGCGCTAGCGGATGGGAAGAGACCCAGTACTTC	CASSLGASGWEETQYF
TRBV7-2	few	-	TRBJ2-2	14	TGTGCCAGCAGCCGCCGACTAGGCACCGGGGAGCTGTTTTTT	CASSRRLGTGELFF
TRBV29-1	-	-	TRBJ2-2	13	TGCAGCGTTGACGGCAGGAACACCGGGGAGCTGTTTTTT	CSVDGRNTGELFF
TRBV24-1	few	TRBD2	TRBJ2-7	13	TGTGCCCCGCACCGGGGGGTCCCCTACGAGCAGTACTTC	CAPHRGVPYEQYF
TRBV20-1	many	-	TRBJ1-5	12	TGCAGTGCTAGAGAACCGAATCAGCCCCAGCATTTT	CSAREPNQPQHF
TRBV29-1	many	TRBD1	TRBJ2-7	13	TGCAGCGCGTATGGGACAGGACCCTACGAGCAGTACTTC	CSAYGTGPYEQYF
TRBV29-1	many	-	TRBJ2-1	13	TGCAGCGTTGGGGAGGTTGCCTACAATGAGCAGTTCTTC	CSVGEVAYNEQFF
TRBV29-1	-	TRBD1	TRBJ2-1	13	TGCAGCGCTGGGACAGGGGTTAGCAATGAGCAGTTCTTC	CSAGTGVSNEQFF
TRBV12-3/TRBV12-4	many	-	TRBJ2-2	13	TGTGCCAGCAGTCTCAGGGTCTACGGGGAGCTGTTTTTT	CASSLRVYGELFF
TRBV27	few	TRBD2	TRBJ2-3	15	TGTGCCAGCAGTTTAATGGGACTAGCGTCTCATACGCAGTATTTT	CASSLMGLASHTQYF
TRBV20-1	few	TRBD1	TRBJ1-2	14	TGCAGTGCTAGCACCGGGACAGGAGGAAATGGCTACACCTTC	CSASTGTGGNGYTF
TRBV7-9	-	-	TRBJ1-6	15	TGTGCCAGCAGCTTAATGACTTCCAGAAATTCACCCCTCCACTTT	CASSLMTSRNSPLHF
TRBV10-3	few	-	TRBJ2-3	13	TGTGCCATCAGTGACTCCTACACAGATACGCAGTATTTT	CAISDSYTDTQYF
TRBV7-6	-	-	TRBJ1-2	15	TGTGCCAGCAGCTTAGCCCCTCAGGGGAAATATGGCTACACCTTC	CASSLAPQGKYGYTF
TRBV20-1	few	TRBD1	TRBJ1-4	15	TGCAGTGCTAGAGATGGGGGACAGGGGGCTGAAAAACTGTTTTTT	CSARDGGQGAEKLFF
TRBV20-1	few	-	TRBJ2-6	14	TGCAGTGCTAGAGATCATGCTGGGGCCAACGTCCTGACTTTC	CSARDHAGANVLTF
TRBV4-3	-	-	TRBJ2-7	17	TGCGCCAGCAGCCAAGATTATAGGGGTCCTCTCTTCTACGAGCAGTACTTC	CASSQDYRGPLFYEQYF
TRBV28	many	TRBD2	TRBJ2-2	16	TGTGCCAGCAGTATCGGACTAGTCCTAGTGTCCGGGGAGCTGTTTTTT	CASSIGLVLVSGELFF
TRBV7-2	many	-	TRBJ1-1	13	TGTGCCAGCAGCTTAGAAAGGAACACTGAAGCTTTCTTT	CASSLERNTEAFF
TRBV7-2	-	-	TRBJ1-4	16	TGTGCCAGCAGCTTGATGGGCAGGGGAACTAATGAAAAACTGTTTTTT	CASSLMGRGTNEKLFF
TRBV29-1	many	-	TRBJ1-1	15	TGCAGCGTTGAGTTCGCAGGGAGGAAGGACACTGAAGCTTTCTTT	CSVEFAGRKDTEAFF
TRBV5-1	many	-	TRBJ2-3	15	TGCGCCAGCAGCTCTGACCCTTCTAGCACAGATACGCAGTATTTT	CASSSDPSSTDTQYF
TRBV5-1	few	-	TRBJ2-5	14	TGCGCCAGCAGCTTGGGGCCAGTCCAAGAGACCCAGTACTTC	CASSLGPVQETQYF
TRBV20-1	-	TRBD2	TRBJ2-1	15	TGCAGTGCTAGCAATAGCGGGGGGGTCTACAATGAGCAGTTCTTC	CSASNSGGVYNEQFF
TRBV10-3	many	-	TRBJ1-3	14	TGTGCCATCGAACGGGGGTTCGGAGGAAACACCATATATTTT	CAIERGFGGNTIYF
TRBV2	-	TRBD1	TRBJ1-1	13	TGTGCCAGCATGACAGGGCGAAGGACTGAAGCTTTCTTT	CASMTGRRTEAFF
TRBV7-3	few	-	TRBJ2-2	12	TGTGCCAGCAGCACCGAGATGGGGGAGCTGTTTTTT	CASSTEMGELFF
TRBV5-1	-	-	TRBJ1-2	14	TGCGCCAGCAGCACCCTAGGGCCTTTGTACGGCTACACCTTC	CASSTLGPLYGYTF
TRBV5-1	-	-	TRBJ2-2	14	TGCGCCAGCAGCTCGGTGCAGAACACCGGGGAGCTGTTTTTT	CASSSVQNTGELFF
TRBV6-2/TRBV6-3	-	TRBD2	TRBJ2-7	14	TGTGCCACCCGGACTAGCGGGAGCTTATACGAGCAGTACTTC	CATRTSGSLYEQYF
TRBV7-2	-	-	TRBJ2-7	14	TGTGCCAGCAGCTTGCAGACGGGGGTTTACGAGCAGTACTTC	CASSLQTGVYEQYF
TRBV12-3/TRBV12-4	many	-	TRBJ1-3	15	TGTGCCAGCAGTCGAGGGGGGAACTCTGGAAACACCATATATTTT	CASSRGGNSGNTIYF
TRBV5-1	-	TRBD2	TRBJ2-5	14	TGCGCCAGCAGCCCCCGAGGTAGCGGGGAGACCCAGTACTTC	CASSPRGSGETQYF
TRBV4-2	many	-	TRBJ2-7	13	TGTGCCAGCAGCCGAGGCCAGAGGGACGAGCAGTACTTC	CASSRGQRDEQYF
TRBV18	-	-	TRBJ1-1	16	TGTGCCAGCTCACCAAGCTCGACAGTCATGAACACTGAAGCTTTCTTT	CASSPSSTVMNTEAFF
TRBV7-3	-	-	TRBJ1-4	13	TGTGCCAGCAGCTTAAAAAGAGGTGAAAAACTGTTTTTT	CASSLKRGEKLFF
TRBV15	few	-	TRBJ2-5	14	TGTGCCACCAGCACGGGACCGTACCAAGAGACCCAGTACTTC	CATSTGPYQETQYF
TRBV20-1	many	-	TRBJ2-5	12	TGCAGTGCCCGGACGGTCCGGGAGACCCAGTACTTC	CSARTVRETQYF
TRBV20-1	few	TRBD1	TRBJ1-2	12	TGCAGTGCTTCGGACAGGATAAAGGGCTACACCTTC	CSASDRIKGYTF
TRBV20-1	few	-	TRBJ2-7	15	TGCAGTGCACGGGATCTCGGGGAGTTCGGGTACGAGCAGTACTTC	CSARDLGEFGYEQYF
TRBV18	-	TRBD2	TRBJ2-7	16	TGTGCCAGCTCACCACCTGCGGGAGGGCCTCCCTACGAGCAGTACTTC	CASSPPAGGPPYEQYF
TRBV29-1	few	TRBD2	TRBJ2-1	16	TGCAGCTTATCCCTCTCTAGCGGGAGGTCCTACAATGAGCAGTTCTTC	CSLSLSSGRSYNEQFF
TRBV20-1	few	-	TRBJ2-4	12	TGCAGTGCGGAGGGGGACAAAAACATTCAGTACTTC	CSAEGDKNIQYF
TRBV7-2	-	TRBD1	TRBJ2-5	15	TGTGCCAGCAGCTTAGTGGGGACAGGGGACGAGACCCAGTACTTC	CASSLVGTGDETQYF
TRBV6-2/TRBV6-3	-	TRBD1	TRBJ2-7	16	TGTGCCCGACTATTGGGACAGCCCGGCCGATCCTACGAGCAGTACTTC	CARLLGQPGRSYEQYF
TRBV7-6	-	-	TRBJ2-7	16	TGTGCCAGCAGCCCCCAGGCGGGGTTGTCTACCTACGAGCAGTACTTC	CASSPQAGLSTYEQYF
TRBV5-1	-	TRBD1	TRBJ1-5	15	TGCGCCAGCAGCTTGATGGGACAGGGTGAACAGCCCCAGCATTTT	CASSLMGQGEQPQHF